Presented here are 5 T cell receptor beta chains from one specimen sequenced in a study of T cells in lung cancer brain metastases. Clones were read by immunoSEQ multiplex PCR, and TCRdb kept only the in-frame ones, dropping some. The table lists roughly 4,500 clones, roughly 84% of them singletons, with 5.7% in the top ten. Sequenced sample: tumor tissue from the primary lung tumor. The origin of the receptors is a woman in her fifties or sixties with non-small cell lung cancer.

This rearrangement joins TRBV5-6 to TRBJ2-7, with a weak D call TRBD1 (5 bases). This CDR3 has 14 amino acids. Germline CDR1 and CDR2: SGHDT and YYEEEE. V lost 3 bases and J 0 bases, leaving 10 bases between the germline ends. The CDR3 sequence is CASSYRSRSYEQYF. In DNA, the CDR3 is TGTGCCAGCAGCTACAGGTCCCGCTCCTACGAGCAGTACTTC. Looking up the rest from reference TRBV5-6 and TRBJ2-7 gives the full variable domain: DAGVTQSPTHLIKTRGQQVTLRCSPKSGHDTVSWYQQALGQGPQFIFQYYEEEERQRGNFPDRFSGHQFPNYSSELNVNALLLGDSALYLCASSYRSRSYEQYFGPGTRLTVT.

The CDR3, as DNA: TGTGCCAGTTCAGTGGGAGGGGGCACTGAAGCTTTCTTT. This encodes CASSVGGGTEAFF. The J gene is TRBJ1-1, the V gene TRBV19; TRBD1 is a possible D gene (6 bases). Germline V lookup: CDR1 LNHDA, CDR2 SQIVND (reference sequence). V shed 8 bases and J shed 4 bases, with 14 bases lying between them. CDR3 length: 13 residues.

The chain has TRBV9 and TRBJ2-1, with TRBD2 matching 7 bases. The J segment lost 2 bases and the V segment lost 6 bases, leaving 5 bases of the junction unmatched. This CDR3 has 14 residues. Germline-derived CDR1 and CDR2 are SGDLS and YYNGEE. The CDR3 loop is CASKGSGTYNEQFF. The CDR3 DNA reads as TGTGCCAGCAAGGGGAGCGGGACCTACAATGAGCAGTTCTTC.

The V gene is TRBV4-1, the J gene TRBJ2-3; D ambiguous. V lost 0 bases to trimming and J lost 3 bases, with 4 bases between them. CDR3 length: 13 residues. CDR1 is MGHRA, CDR2 YSYEKL, per germline. CDR3 in amino acids: CASSQDLTDTQYF. The CDR3 nucleotides are TGCGCCAGCAGCCAAGACCTTACAGATACGCAGTATTTT.

This clone was recorded once. The chain combines TRBV4-1 with TRBJ2-7; TRBD2 matches at 14 bases. The germline gives CDR1 MGHRA, CDR2 YSYEKL. CDR3 size: 17 residues. V trimming: 0 bases; J trimming: 6 bases; junction bases outside the gene matches: 7. CDR3 amino acids: CASSQESGTSGRGEQYF. The CDR3 DNA sequence: TGCGCCAGCAGCCAAGAGTCCGGGACTAGCGGGAGAGGCGAGCAGTACTTC.